This TCR beta chain stems from a study of T cells after yellow fever vaccination (dated 2019 in TCRdb). The study in broad terms: The SMART-Seq v4 Ultra Low Input RNA kit was used to prepare libraries from fractions with low cell numbers. Bulk PBMC replicates and cell subsets were isolated from blood drawn at multiple timepoints before and after both primary and secondary immunization. Two healthy male donors made up the cohort, one aged 18 to 29 years and the other aged 30 to 40 years. Bulk TCR alpha and beta repertoires were sequenced longitudinally to track T-cell clones before and after primary and booster YFV17D yellow fever vaccination. What the work shows at the level of the full study, not this receptor alone: FACS-sorted repertoires could contain abundant contaminating clonotypes from the bulk population, so computational filtering was required. Most clones expanded after primary vaccination were re-detected after the booster (approximately 95% of CD4 and about nine tenths of CD8), suggesting broad memory maintenance. A small fraction of clonotypes showed up in both the CD4 and CD8 compartments, probably as a result of convergent recombination. Because the study included only two donors, the extent to which the findings can be generalized is limited. The secondary T-cell response was weaker than the primary response but faster, peaking on day 5 instead of day 15.

The V end loses 6 bases and the J end loses 4 bases, and a stretch of 3 bases separates them. CDR1 SGHAT and CDR2 FQNNGV are derived from the germline V gene. The CDR3 contains 11 residues, cysteine and phenylalanine counted. Only the CDR3 region is kept as DNA, spanning 33 bases read in frame from base 1. This clonotype came up many times. Its antigen has not been determined. Base qualities are not provided; no much larger clone lies one nucleotide away. TCR cDNA was synthesized by 5'RACE template switching, through which a universal primer site and unique molecular identifiers were introduced. Priming for cDNA synthesis came from both the TCR alpha and TCR beta constant segments. Library amplification used two PCR steps, and the second PCR step added sample barcodes and sequencing adapters. Sequencing of the libraries was done on either Illumina HiSeq 2500 (2x100 bp) or NovaSeq (2x150 bp). The original methods were these. MIGEC handled demultiplexing of reads and collapsing into UMI consensus sequences, while MiXCR performed V(D)J alignment. Using edgeR on replicate PBMC samples, clonotypes were called vaccine-responding if FDR was below 0.01 and the log2 fold change was above 5 up to day 15. Each bulk clonotype received a CD4 or CD8 identity based on whether the sequenced CD4 or CD8 repertoire contained that clonotype at higher abundance. The public reads were reanalyzed by TCRdb: fastp trimming at Q25, MiXCR alignment, in-frame beta chains only. Here each entry gathers all rows of one CDR3 protein and keeps the most common genes and DNA. TCRdb's processing, not the study's, gives the V and J calls here. Within this sample are roughly 300,000 distinct CDR3 sequences, with roughly 7.5% of them counted one time only. The ten largest make up roughly a sixth of the sample.

Reading the label with the study, this specimen's treatment or condition is: live attenuated yellow fever vaccine strain. Two biological replicates of bulk PBMCs were collected at each blood-draw timepoint. PBMCs were isolated from peripheral blood using a standard Ficoll-Paque protocol. RNA was extracted with TriZol from bulk PBMCs, CD4 and CD8 fractions, and dextramer-positive and dextramer-negative fractions. This clonotype originated in a man aged 18 to 30 who received the YFV17D yellow fever vaccine. Sequences were derived from PBMCs, sampled 45 days after the first yellow fever vaccination. The chain links TRBV11-2 with TRBJ2-2; the D gene identity is not certain. The DNA sequence follows: TGTGCCAGCAGGTCCACCGGGGAGCTGTTTTTT. Protein translation: CASRSTGELFF.